A selection of T cell receptor beta chains follows, all from one sample in a study of T cell repertoires in cytomegalovirus infection. Each CDR3 protein gets one entry after TCRdb re-called the reads with MiXCR. Of over 450,000 distinct CDR3 sequences listed, 11% are singletons. Sequences were obtained from PBMCs. The receptors come from a human donor in good health (CMV status not recorded). Some clones in this sample may be carry-over from other donors' samples. The CDR3 runs from the conserved cysteine through the conserved F or W. The D gene is left open where the match is weak. The size of a clone is reported for some rows only, either as once, few or many, or as a class for expanded clones.

TRBJ2-1,many,TRBV7-3,TRBD1,TGTGCCAGCAGCATTACACAGGGGGCGAATGAGCAGTTCTTC,CASSITQGANEQFF
TRBJ1-4,many,TRBV7-8,.,TGTGCCAGCAGCCGAACAGGGACCGGTGAAAAACTGTTTTTT,CASSRTGTGEKLFF
TRBJ2-1,many,TRBV6-6,.,TGTGCCAGCAGTTACTCTAAGGCCCTCCCGGATGAGCAGTTCTTC,CASSYSKALPDEQFF
TRBJ1-5,many,TRBV27,TRBD1,TGTGCCAGCAGTTTATACCGAACAGGGGGCCCTCTTAATCAGCCCCAGCATTTT,CASSLYRTGGPLNQPQHF
TRBJ2-5,.,TRBV28,TRBD1,TGTGCCAGCAGTTTTGGGACAGGGTGGAAGGAGACCCAGTACTTC,CASSFGTGWKETQYF
TRBJ2-2,.,TRBV5-1,.,TGCGCCAGCAGCTTGACGGGCAGGGCGAACACCGGGGAGCTGTTTTTT,CASSLTGRANTGELFF
TRBJ1-1,many,TRBV11-3,.,TGTGCCAGCAGGAAACAGGGAAACACTGAAGCTTTCTTT,CASRKQGNTEAFF
TRBJ2-5,.,TRBV11-1,.,TGTGCCAGCAGCTTAGGAGACAGAGCTTACCAAGAGACCCAGTACTTC,CASSLGDRAYQETQYF
TRBJ1-2,many,TRBV27,.,TGTGCCAGCAGTTTCCACGACGGTAGGGGCTACACCTTC,CASSFHDGRGYTF
TRBJ1-5,many,TRBV6-5,.,TGTGCCAGCGCCAGCGAGGGCAACAATCAGCCCCAGCATTTT,CASASEGNNQPQHF
TRBJ2-4,.,TRBV7-2,.,TGTGCCAGCAGCTTAGGCAGGGTAGACATTCAGTACTTC,CASSLGRVDIQYF
TRBJ2-7,many,TRBV11-2,TRBD2,TGTGCCAGCAGCTTTGGTGGCGGGGGGTCCTACGAGCAGTACTTC,CASSFGGGGSYEQYF
TRBJ2-2,.,TRBV6-5,.,TGTGCCACCGCTATTACTAGCGGGGAGCTGTTTTTT,CATAITSGELFF
TRBJ2-7,many,TRBV12-3/TRBV12-4,TRBD1,TGTGCCAGCAGTTCCCCCGACAGGGGAGGTTACGAGCAGTACTTC,CASSSPDRGGYEQYF
TRBJ1-2,.,TRBV11-2,TRBD1,TGTGCCAGCAGAAACGACAGGGACCTTAAGACCTATGGCTACACCTTC,CASRNDRDLKTYGYTF
TRBJ2-3,many,TRBV5-6,.,TGTGCCAGCAGCTTGGCTAGCGGCACAGATACGCAGTATTTT,CASSLASGTDTQYF
TRBJ2-1,many,TRBV28,.,TGTGCCAGCTTTCCGCAGCGATTCTACAATGAGCAGTTCTTC,CASFPQRFYNEQFF
TRBJ2-1,many,TRBV9,TRBD1,TGTGCCAGCAGCGTAGCAGGACAGGGGGCCTACAATGAGCAGTTCTTC,CASSVAGQGAYNEQFF
TRBJ1-2,many,TRBV12-3/TRBV12-4,.,TGTGCCAGCAGTTTAGATGGCCCCAGGACTAACTATGGCTACACCTTC,CASSLDGPRTNYGYTF
TRBJ2-2,few,TRBV29-1,.,TGCAGCGCCACAAAGAACACCGGGGAGCTGTTTTTT,CSATKNTGELFF
TRBJ1-4,many,TRBV28,.,TGTGCCACCGTTGGCGAGACTAATGAAAAACTGTTTTTT,CATVGETNEKLFF
TRBJ1-2,many,TRBV15,.,TGTGCCACCAGCGCTCCCGTGGCAGGGGTTTCGGACGCGGAGGGCTACACCTTC,CATSAPVAGVSDAEGYTF
TRBJ2-7,many,TRBV7-9,.,TGTGCCAGCAGCCCCTCCCGGGACATTTACGAGCAGTACTTC,CASSPSRDIYEQYF
TRBJ2-1,few,TRBV29-1,TRBD2,TGCAGCGCCGGGACTAGCGGCTACAATGAGCAGTTCTTC,CSAGTSGYNEQFF
TRBJ2-7,many,TRBV6-1,.,TGTGCCAGCAGTCCAGGAGGGGGAAGCTCCTACGAGCAGTACTTC,CASSPGGGSSYEQYF
TRBJ1-4,many,TRBV20-1,.,TGCAGTGCAACCGACAGCTCAACTAATGAAAAACTGTTTTTT,CSATDSSTNEKLFF
TRBJ2-2,many,TRBV7-9,TRBD2,TGTGCCAGCAGTTCCGGAAGCGGGGGGGATTTGGCGAACACCGGGGAGCTGTTTTTT,CASSSGSGGDLANTGELFF
TRBJ1-1,many,TRBV9,.,TGTGCCAGCAGCGATGGGACGTTAGGAATTGAAGCTTTCTTT,CASSDGTLGIEAFF
TRBJ2-2,many,TRBV6-4,.,TGTGCCAGCTCCGCGAGCCCCGGTACCGGGGAGCTGTTTTTT,CASSASPGTGELFF
TRBJ1-1,many,TRBV7-6,.,TGTGCCAGCAGCTTAAAGGCAGGGAACACTGAAGCTTTCTTT,CASSLKAGNTEAFF
TRBJ2-1,many,TRBV7-8,.,TGTGCCAGCAGCTTAGAGGAGAGGAGCTACAATGAGCAGTTCTTC,CASSLEERSYNEQFF
TRBJ2-1,.,TRBV5-5,.,TGTGCCAGCAGCTTGGGGGACACCCAAGGGTACGAGCAGTTCTTC,CASSLGDTQGYEQFF
TRBJ1-1,many,TRBV6-1,.,TGTGCCAGCACCCCCGGGGGGGGCGTCACTGAAGCTTTCTTT,CASTPGGGVTEAFF
TRBJ2-7,.,TRBV27,.,TGTGCCAGCAGTTTATCTGCAGGGGAAAGGTCCTACGAGCAGTACTTC,CASSLSAGERSYEQYF
TRBJ1-1,.,TRBV20-1,.,TGCAGTGTTGGGAGGCCCACTGAAGCTTTCTTT,CSVGRPTEAFF
TRBJ1-1,many,TRBV4-1,.,TGCGCCAGCAGCCAAGCCCCGGGGGGGGGAACTGAAGCTTTCTTT,CASSQAPGGGTEAFF
TRBJ1-1,many,TRBV12-3/TRBV12-4,TRBD1,TGTGCCAGCAGTTCGACAGGGTCTAGCACTGAAGCTTTCTTT,CASSSTGSSTEAFF
TRBJ2-1,.,TRBV9,.,TGTGCCAGCAGCGTATACGGAAAGGCGAGCTCCTACAATGAGCAGTTCTTC,CASSVYGKASSYNEQFF
TRBJ2-5,few,TRBV29-1,.,TGCAGCGTTGTCGGGAGTGGGGAGACCCAGTACTTC,CSVVGSGETQYF
TRBJ1-2,.,TRBV27,.,TGTGCCAGCAGTTTCCATTCCTCTCGGACAGAAGCTAACTATGGCTACACCTTC,CASSFHSSRTEANYGYTF
TRBJ1-5,many,TRBV19,TRBD1,TGTGCCAGTACCCCGACAGGGGGCAATCAGCCCCAGCATTTT,CASTPTGGNQPQHF
TRBJ2-1,.,TRBV29-1,TRBD2,TGCAGCGTTGAAAGGACTAGTCGGAATGAGCAGTTCTTC,CSVERTSRNEQFF
TRBJ1-4,.,TRBV20-1,TRBD1,TGCAGTGCTGCGTCTCCCGGGACAGGGCGTGAAAAACTGTTTTTT,CSAASPGTGREKLFF
TRBJ2-2,many,TRBV27,TRBD2,TGTGCCAGCAGTTTATTCCCCCCGGGGGGCGGGAGGACCGGGGAGCTGTTTTTT,CASSLFPPGGGRTGELFF
TRBJ2-3,many,TRBV7-3,.,TGTGCCAGCAGCCATTTCACAGATACGCAGTATTTT,CASSHFTDTQYF
TRBJ1-5,.,TRBV20-1,.,TGCAGTGCTAGTATCCGGGCTGATCAGCCCCAGCATTTT,CSASIRADQPQHF
TRBJ2-3,many,TRBV12-3/TRBV12-4,.,TGTGCCAGCAGTTTAGATGCAGATACGCAGTATTTT,CASSLDADTQYF
TRBJ1-4,.,TRBV5-4,.,TGTGCCAGCAGCAGTCACGGACAGACACCTAATGAAAAACTGTTTTTT,CASSSHGQTPNEKLFF
TRBJ2-5,many,TRBV12-3/TRBV12-4,.,TGTGCCAGCAGCCCCAAAGGGCTTGAGACCCAGTACTTC,CASSPKGLETQYF
TRBJ2-1,.,TRBV20-1,TRBD2,TGCAGTGCTGGGGGGGGGGGAGCGGCTTCCAATGAGCAGTTCTTC,CSAGGGGAASNEQFF
TRBJ2-7,few,TRBV19,TRBD2,TGTGCCAGTAGTCCAGGGGGACTAGCGGGCAACTCCTACGAGCAGTACTTC,CASSPGGLAGNSYEQYF
TRBJ1-4,.,TRBV29-1,.,TGCAGCGTTGGGGACAAACTTAATGAAAAACTGTTTTTT,CSVGDKLNEKLFF
TRBJ2-7,.,TRBV5-6,TRBD1,TGTGCCAGCAGCTCTAGACAGGGGAAGCAGTACTTC,CASSSRQGKQYF
TRBJ1-1,few,TRBV5-1,.,TGCGCCAGCAGCTTGGTTTCGAACACTGAAGCTTTCTTT,CASSLVSNTEAFF